This T cell receptor beta chain appears in the sequencing data of a study of blood T cells in healthy people across ages. Study results and limitations: Long-lived donors had more naive CD4+ cells and higher diversity than aged donors.

In regard to this clonotype: Antigen unknown. One end of the junction is discordant with germline, which a read error may explain.

Alongside a J-beta primer mix, a sample-barcoded 5' primer served in a second PCR lasting about 6 to 11 cycles. Individual samples furnished no less than 2.5 million CDR3-containing paired-end reads apiece. MiXCR, run by TCRdb on the 5' RACE reads, gives a single entry per CDR3 protein. The top ten clones hold 15% to 20% of a sample with 1,100,000 or so distinct CDR3 sequences, 45% of them seen once. The CDR3 sequence is 14 residues long. Germline CDR1 and CDR2: MNHEY and SVGAGI. The V and J genes are TRBV6-5 and TRBJ2-3; no clear D. Sequencing was performed on blood. The receptor was isolated from a woman aged 55-70 years in good health. CDR3 DNA: TGTGCCAGCAGTGACTCGTTTGACGGAAATACGCAGTATTTT. Its translation: CASSDSFDGNTQYF.